The next 23 T cell receptor beta chains were all read from a single sample in a study of blood T cells in healthy people across ages. Alongside a J-beta primer mix, a sample-barcoded 5' primer served in a second PCR lasting about 7 to 12 cycles. MiXCR, applied by TCRdb to the 5' RACE reads, yields one record per CDR3 protein. The sample lists about 1,500,000 distinct CDR3 sequences, 28% occurring once. The sample was blood. These receptors came from a woman in her twenties or thirties in good health.

This clonotype has a handful of counts. The chain couples TRBV11-2 to TRBJ1-6; D remains ambiguous. The CDR3 is 13 residues long. Trimming left V 3 bases short and J 7 bases short, with 7 bases between. Germline-derived CDR1 and CDR2 are SGHAT and FQNNGV. CDR3 amino acids: CASSFTGNSPLHF. For the CDR3, the DNA is TGTGCCAGCAGCTTTACGGGAAATTCACCCCTCCACTTT.

This rearrangement joins TRBV12-5 to TRBJ2-3; no reliable D call. V dropped 6 bases and J dropped 0 bases, with 10 bases sitting between them. This CDR3 region has 14 residues. Germline V gene data show CDR1 as LGHNT and CDR2 as FRNRAP. The CDR3 DNA is TGTGCTAGTGGCCTGAAGGTTAGCACAGATACGCAGTATTTT. Protein product: CASGLKVSTDTQYF.

This clonotype was found a few times. This chain connects TRBV3-1 to TRBJ2-3, with 12 bases lining up with TRBD2. V was clipped by 4 bases and J by 10 bases; unmatched bases: 3. This CDR3 has 13 amino acids. Per the germline V gene, CDR1 is LGHDT and CDR2 is YNNKEL (reference sequence). CDR3 loop: CASSPGTSGPQYF. CDR3 nucleotide sequence: TGTGCCAGCAGCCCCGGGACTAGCGGGCCGCAGTATTTT.

This sequence joins TRBV7-3 and TRBJ1-6; the D gene is possibly TRBD1 (5 bases). The CDR3 length is 17 residues. The V and J ends lost 5 bases and 0 bases respectively, with 14 bases between them. CDR1 is SGHTA and CDR2 is FQGTGA in the germline V gene. The chain's CDR3 is CASSHPTESSYNSPLHF. CDR3 nucleotides: TGTGCCAGCAGCCACCCGACAGAGAGCTCCTATAATTCACCCCTCCACTTT.

This clonotype showed up just once. The chain recombines TRBV2 with TRBJ2-3, with 10 bases matching TRBD2. V lost 7 bases and J lost 5; bases outside the gene matches: 6. This CDR3 spans 14 amino acids. Germline loops: CDR1 SNHLY, CDR2 FYNNEI. The CDR3 DNA is TGTGCCAGCAAACTAGCGGGGCGGGGAGATACGCAGTATTTT. This codes for CASKLAGRGDTQYF.

This clonotype was observed a few times. The chain couples TRBV11-2 to TRBJ1-5; 10 positions agree with TRBD1. This CDR3 is built from 16 residues. J gave up 5 bases and V 0 bases, and 4 bases lay outside the gene matches. Germline values: CDR1 SGHAT, CDR2 FQNNGV. The CDR3 region has the DNA TGTGCCAGCAGCTTAGATAGGGGACAGGGGTATCAGCCCCAGCATTTT. Residues: CASSLDRGQGYQPQHF. The whole variable domain, filled in from reference TRBV11-2 and TRBJ1-5, reads EAGVAQSPRYKIIEKRQSVAFWCNPISGHATLYWYQQILGQGPKLLIQFQNNGVVDDSQLPKDRFSAERLKGVDSTLKIQPAKLEDSAVYLCASSLDRGQGYQPQHFGDGTRLSIL.

This clonotype was seen ten or more times. This rearrangement joins TRBV20-1 to TRBJ1-2; no definite D call. Germline values: CDR1 DFQATT, CDR2 SNEGSKA (reference sequence). V was clipped by 3 bases and J by 7 bases, with 9 bases between them. The CDR3 has 11 amino acids. CDR3 loop: CSARTDGGYTF. The CDR3 DNA reads TGCAGTGCTAGGACGGATGGTGGCTACACCTTC.

The V and J genes are TRBV2 and TRBJ1-2, with TRBD1 identical over 8 bases. This CDR3 is 14 amino acids long. CDR1 is SNHLY, CDR2 FYNNEI, per germline. V lost 4 bases and J lost 8; bases outside the gene matches: 9. In nucleotides, the CDR3 is TGTGCCAGCAGTGCTGAGACAGGGGTAGGGGGCTACACCTTC. It specifies CASSAETGVGGYTF.

The gene calls are TRBV10-3 and TRBJ2-3; maybe TRBD2 (5 bases). Germline-derived CDR1 and CDR2 are ENHRY and SYGVKD. The CDR3 is 15 amino acids. Deletions cut 0 bases from V and 3 bases from J, with 10 bases between. CDR3 DNA sequence: TGTGCCATCAGTGAGTCATCTAGCAGTACAGATACGCAGTATTTT. Residues: CAISESSSSTDTQYF.

This clonotype was recorded a few times. One end of the junction is discordant with germline, which a read error may explain. This chain links TRBV18 with TRBJ2-4; D may be TRBD2 (6 bases). The J call may be in error: the DNA end matches TRBJ2-7 better. This CDR3 has 12 amino acids. Per the germline V gene, CDR1 is KGHSH and CDR2 is LQKENI. CDR3 region: CASSQEGHEQYF. CDR3 bases: TGTGCCAGTTCACAGGAGGGCCACGAGCAGTACTTC.

At least ten counts were recorded for this clonotype. Germline and junction disagree at one end, which may indicate a read error. This chain uses TRBV7-9 with TRBJ2-3; D not resolved. This CDR3 is 14 amino acids long. Germline V gives CDR1 SEHNR, CDR2 FQNEAQ (reference sequence). The CDR3 protein is CASSLVDGTDTQYF. The CDR3 nucleotides are TGCGCCAGCAGCTTGGTAGACGGCACAGATACGCAGTATTTT.

The rearrangement joins TRBV24-1 to TRBJ1-4, with D possibly being TRBD1 (5 bases). V lost 2 bases and J 4 bases, leaving 10 bases between the germline ends. Germline loops: CDR1 KGHDR, CDR2 SFDVKD. The CDR3 covers 15 residues. CDR3 nucleotide sequence: TGTGCCACCAGTGATTCGGGACGGCTTAATGAAAAACTGTTTTTT. It is translated as CATSDSGRLNEKLFF.

This clonotype showed up many times. V usage is TRBV20-1 and J usage is TRBJ2-7; TRBD2 matches at 9 bases. The V gene's germline CDR1 is DFQATT and CDR2 SNEGSKA (reference sequence). This CDR3 has 13 residues. V lost 3 bases and J lost 4; bases outside the gene matches: 4. The CDR3: CSASLTSGYEQYF. Written as DNA, the CDR3 is TGCAGTGCTAGCCTGACTAGCGGATACGAGCAGTACTTC.

This rearrangement joins TRBV27 to TRBJ1-5, with D perhaps matching TRBD1 (5 bases). Germline lookup yields CDR1 MNHEY and CDR2 SMNVEV (reference sequence). This CDR3 region has 13 residues. The V end was cut by 8 bases, the J end by 4 bases, with 12 bases between. In DNA form, the CDR3 reads TGTGCCAGCCGGGACTTCCTAAATCAGCCCCAGCATTTT. Translated: CASRDFLNQPQHF.

V is TRBV7-2 and J is TRBJ2-7; D is unclear. Germline V CDR1 and CDR2: SGHTA, FQGNSA. This CDR3 spans 11 amino acids. V was clipped by 5 bases and J by 5 bases, with 7 bases between them. This CDR3 is CASSPQHEQYF. In DNA, the CDR3 is TGTGCCAGCAGCCCTCAACACGAGCAGTACTTC.

The sample holds a few counts of this clonotype. The chain uses TRBV7-9 and TRBJ2-2; no definite D call. From germline, CDR1 is SEHNR and CDR2 FQNEAQ (reference sequence). Trimming took off 1 base at V and 7 bases at J, with 4 bases between the two ends. CDR3 length: 12 amino acids. CDR3 in amino acids: CASSLGRGELFF. Here the CDR3 DNA reads TGTGCCAGCAGCTTAGGGCGCGGGGAGCTGTTTTTT.

The table lists this clonotype with a few counts. This chain uses TRBV28 with TRBJ2-7; tentative D call: TRBD1 (6 bases). The V end lost 3 bases, the J end lost 2 bases, and 14 bases lay between the germline ends. Per germline, CDR1 MDHEN and CDR2 SYDVKM. This CDR3 spans 15 amino acids. The CDR3 reads CASSFQTGAAYEQYF. Written as DNA, the CDR3 is TGTGCCAGCAGTTTCCAGACAGGCGCCGCCTACGAGCAGTACTTC. Looking up the rest from reference TRBV28 and TRBJ2-7 gives the full variable domain: DVKVTQSSRYLVKRTGEKVFLECVQDMDHENMFWYRQDPGLGLRLIYFSYDVKMKEKGDIPEGYSVSREKKERFSLILESASTNQTSMYLCASSFQTGAAYEQYFGPGTRLTVT.

The gene calls are TRBV12-3 or TRBV12-4 and TRBJ2-5, with 8 nucleotides matching TRBD2. The CDR3 loop spans 18 amino acids. The V gene end was trimmed by 2 bases and the J gene end by 3 bases; junction bases not matched to a gene: 14. CDR3 loop: CASSLLSGGVMEEETQYF. The CDR3 nucleotides read TGTGCCAGCAGTTTACTGTCCGGGGGGGTCATGGAAGAAGAGACCCAGTACTTC.

The chain combines TRBV7-9 with TRBJ2-1, with 10 bases fitting TRBD2. Per germline, CDR1 SEHNR and CDR2 FQNEAQ (reference sequence). V gave up 0 bases and J gave up 1 base; unmatched junction bases: 12. The CDR3 loop spans 20 amino acids. CDR3 protein: CASSLARVTSGPRSYNEQFF. For the CDR3, the DNA is TGTGCCAGCAGCTTAGCGAGGGTGACTAGCGGGCCGAGGTCCTACAATGAGCAGTTCTTC. Filled out from reference TRBV7-9 and TRBJ2-1, the complete variable domain reads DTGVSQNPRHKITKRGQNVTFRCDPISEHNRLYWYRQTLGQGPEFLTYFQNEAQLEKSRLLSDRFSAERPKGSFSTLEIQRTEQGDSAMYLCASSLARVTSGPRSYNEQFFGPGTRLTVL.

This clonotype was counted a few times. This rearrangement joins TRBV20-1 to TRBJ2-7; the D gene could be TRBD1 or TRBD2 (5 bases each). The ends were cut back, 3 bases at V and 3 bases at J, with 15 bases in the middle. Germline V CDR1 and CDR2: DFQATT, SNEGSKA (reference sequence). The CDR3 contains 14 residues. The CDR3 DNA follows: TGCAGTGCTAGTGACTGGGGACCCAACTACGAGCAGTACTTC. Amino acid sequence: CSASDWGPNYEQYF.

This clonotype has just one count. The chain joins TRBV2 to TRBJ2-3, with D unresolved. The V end was cut by 2 bases, the J end by 2 bases, with 14 bases between. Germline lookup yields CDR1 SNHLY and CDR2 FYNNEI. The length of the CDR3 is 16 residues. For the CDR3, the DNA is TGTGCCAGCAGTGAACGAGAAAGTACCTACACAGATACGCAGTATTTT. Translated: CASSERESTYTDTQYF. Filled out from reference TRBV2 and TRBJ2-3, the complete variable domain reads EPEVTQTPSHQVTQMGQEVILRCVPISNHLYFYWYRQILGQKVEFLVSFYNNEISEKSEIFDDQFSVERPDGSNFTLKIRSTKLEDSAMYFCASSERESTYTDTQYFGPGTRLTVL.

V gene TRBV5-1 combines with J gene TRBJ2-1; TRBD2 agrees at 8 bases. J was trimmed by 8 bases and V by 4 bases; bases with no gene match: 17. The germline V gene has CDR1 SGHRS and CDR2 YFSETQ. The CDR3 totals 17 residues. CDR3 bases: TGCGCCAGCAGCCGTTCGGGGGTTAGCGGGACCTATGATGAGCAGTTCTTC. Protein sequence: CASSRSGVSGTYDEQFF.

This chain uses TRBV7-9 with TRBJ2-5; a weak D match, TRBD2 (5 bases). The ends were cut back, 2 bases at V and 1 base at J, with 11 bases in the middle. The CDR3 contains 15 residues. In germline, CDR1 is SEHNR, CDR2 FQNEAQ (reference sequence). CDR3 DNA: TGTGCCAGCAGCTTATGGGGAGCAGCCCAAGAGACCCAGTACTTC. This codes for CASSLWGAAQETQYF.